Sequencing of this T cell receptor beta chain was carried out in a study of blood T cell repertoires in COVID-19. Across the whole study: The United States, Italy and Spain were the sources of the acute and convalescent COVID-19 samples. Sources were T cells, B-cell-depleted T cells, or PBMCs; the material itself was cDNA or gDNA.

The CDR3 loop spans 13 amino acids. The V segment lost 3 bases and the J segment 5 bases; nucleotides outside the gene matches: 2. The germline V gene has CDR1 SGDLS and CDR2 YYNGEE. Original analysis: Using reference gene primer amplification, nucleated cell counts were estimated. Here immunoSEQ multiplex PCR was the method, and the copy in TCRdb shows in-frame clones only, minus some. That table supplies the V and J calls and clone size; D and trimming were determined from the DNA. The table shows 70,000 to 80,000 clones, with 86% occurring only once. The receptor was isolated from a human donor in a cohort sampled during active COVID-19. The V and J genes are TRBV9 and TRBJ2-7; 10 bases are a match to TRBD1. The sample comprised peripheral blood. CDR3 in amino acids: CASSEGTGDEQYF. DNA for the CDR3: TGTGCCAGCAGCGAGGGGACAGGGGACGAGCAGTACTTC.